Presented here are 16 T cell receptor beta chains from one specimen sequenced in a study of T cell responses to AZD1222 COVID-19 vaccine. Libraries were prepared by immunoSEQ multiplex PCR; TCRdb keeps only in-frame clonotypes and omits some of them. The table includes 120,000 to 150,000 clones, approximately 90% detected once. The source material was peripheral blood, sampled on day 0 of AZD1222 vaccination. The source of these receptors is an adult in good health.

The chain recombines TRBV6-6 with TRBJ2-2; 14 bases map to TRBD2. The V segment lost 7 bases and the J segment 6 bases; nucleotides outside the gene matches: 4. The CDR3 sequence is 15 residues long. Germline loops: CDR1 MNHNY, CDR2 SVGAGI (reference sequence). CDR3 residues: CASNPGLAGAGELFF. The CDR3, as DNA: TGTGCCAGCAACCCGGGACTAGCGGGGGCCGGGGAGCTGTTTTTT.

The CDR3 loop reads CASSYFAGDTDTQYF. The DNA of the CDR3 is TGTGCCAGCAGTTACTTCGCAGGGGACACAGATACGCAGTATTTT. This sequence joins TRBV6-5 and TRBJ2-3; TRBD1 is a possible D gene (6 bases). V was pared by 1 base and J by 2 bases, with 10 bases between. From germline, CDR1 is MNHEY and CDR2 SVGAGI. The CDR3 contains 15 residues.

This clone was seen at least ten times. This sequence joins TRBV4-1 and TRBJ1-3, with a weak D call TRBD1 (6 bases). The V gene lost 7 bases and the J gene lost 0 bases, with 16 bases spanning the gap. CDR1 is MGHRA, CDR2 YSYEKL, per germline. This CDR3 has 16 amino acids. The CDR3 sequence: CASTPTGQPSGNTIYF. CDR3 bases: TGCGCCAGCACACCAACTGGACAGCCCTCTGGAAACACCATATATTTT.

V usage is TRBV15 and J usage is TRBJ1-3; possibly TRBD1 for D (6 bases). Germline V gene lookup returns CDR1 LNHNV and CDR2 YYDKDF (reference sequence). The CDR3 runs to 13 residues. The V end lost 1 base, the J end lost 6 bases, and 7 bases lay between the germline ends. The CDR3 here is CATSRGQENTIYF. The CDR3 DNA is TGTGCCACCAGCAGAGGACAGGAAAACACCATATATTTT.

J is TRBJ1-2 and V is TRBV4-1; TRBD1 matches 8 bases. This CDR3 contains 15 residues. V gave up 3 bases and J gave up 1 base; unmatched junction bases: 4. Germline CDR1 and CDR2: MGHRA and YSYEKL. CDR3 protein: CASSHPGQVNYGYTF. In DNA form, the CDR3 reads TGCGCCAGCAGCCACCCGGGACAGGTTAACTATGGCTACACCTTC.

This sequence joins TRBV28 and TRBJ1-5; no clear D gene. V dropped 3 bases and J dropped 2 bases, with 11 bases sitting between them. The CDR3 contains 15 residues. CDR1 MDHEN and CDR2 SYDVKM come from the germline V gene. The CDR3 nucleotides are TGTGCCAGCAGTTTGAGGGCTGGTCGCAATCAGCCCCAGCATTTT. Protein: CASSLRAGRNQPQHF.

This clone was recorded a few times. Relative to the germline gene, one junction end is altered; a read error may explain this. The chain is built from TRBV5-1 and TRBJ1-5; no definite D call. The CDR3 sequence is 9 residues long. Per germline, CDR1 SGHRS and CDR2 YFSETQ. The CDR3 here is CASSFERTF. The CDR3 DNA reads as TGCGCCAGCAGCTTCGAACGAACTTTT.

This clone was seen more than once but under ten times. The chain is built from TRBV29-1 and TRBJ2-1; perhaps TRBD2 as D (5 bases). The V and J ends lost 3 bases and 0 bases respectively, with 18 bases between them. The germline CDR1 and CDR2 sequences are SQVTM and ANQGSEA. CDR3 length equals 17 residues. CDR3 region: CSVDEVGSATSYNEQFF. DNA of the CDR3: TGCAGCGTTGATGAGGTTGGTAGCGCGACCTCCTACAATGAGCAGTTCTTC.

V is TRBV7-3 and J is TRBJ2-7; D is perhaps TRBD1 (5 bases). Trimming shortened V by 5 bases and J by 4 bases, and 18 bases separated the two germline ends. The germline V gene has CDR1 SGHTA and CDR2 FQGTGA. CDR3 size: 15 residues. CDR3: CASSKGVGPQYEQYF. The CDR3 nucleotides are TGTGCCAGCAGCAAAGGAGTGGGGCCTCAGTACGAGCAGTACTTC.

The chain links TRBV6-5 to TRBJ2-7; no clear D. Germline V CDR1 and CDR2: MNHEY, SVGAGI. The V gene lost 0 bases and the J gene lost 4 bases, with 7 bases spanning the gap. The CDR3 length is 13 residues. Here the CDR3 reads CASSYSRSYEQYF. The DNA for the CDR3 is TGTGCCAGCAGTTACTCGAGAAGTTACGAGCAGTACTTC.

CDR3 residues: CSVDPTGGETQYF. CDR3 nucleotides: TGCAGCGTTGACCCCACAGGGGGGGAGACCCAGTACTTC. The genes are TRBV29-1 and TRBJ2-5; 8 bases match TRBD1. J gave up 5 bases and V 3 bases, and 5 bases lay outside the gene matches. The CDR3 extends over 13 amino acids. Looked up from germline, CDR1 is SQVTM and CDR2 is ANQGSEA.

The genes are TRBV9 and TRBJ2-7, with TRBD1 matching 9 bases. Trimming cost V 4 bases and J 3 bases; bases outside gene matches: 8. The CDR3 length is 15 residues. CDR1 and CDR2 (germline): SGDLS, YYNGEE. Here the CDR3 DNA reads TGTGCCAGCAGCCTCACGGGACAGGGCTACTACGAGCAGTACTTC. Translation gives CASSLTGQGYYEQYF.

The chain uses TRBV6-5 and TRBJ1-6, with a weak D call TRBD1 (6 bases). This CDR3 contains 14 residues. CDR1 MNHEY and CDR2 SVGAGI come from the germline V gene. Trimming removed 2 bases from V and 10 bases from J, with 12 bases in between. The CDR3 DNA follows: TGTGCCAGCAGTTACGGACAGTCAGGCTCACCCCTCCACTTT. Its translation: CASSYGQSGSPLHF.

This chain connects TRBV20-1 to TRBJ2-7, with D tentatively TRBD1 or TRBD2 (5 bases each). With 3 bases removed from V and 5 bases from J, the gap between germline ends came to 8 bases. The CDR3 is 11 residues long. The V gene's germline CDR1 is DFQATT and CDR2 SNEGSKA (reference sequence). CDR3 sequence: CSASEGNEQYF. DNA for the CDR3: TGCAGTGCTAGTGAGGGGAACGAGCAGTACTTC.

The chain employs TRBV30 and TRBJ2-2; D possibly corresponds to TRBD1 (5 bases). The ends were cut back, 4 bases at V and 4 bases at J, with 10 bases in the middle. Germline V CDR1 and CDR2: GTSNPN, SVGIG (reference sequence). The CDR3 sequence is 13 residues long. The DNA for the CDR3 is TGTGCCTGGATCCGGACAAGCACCGGGGAGCTGTTTTTT. Protein: CAWIRTSTGELFF.

The chain employs TRBV19 and TRBJ1-2, with 8 nucleotides matching TRBD1. The length of the CDR3 is 18 residues. In germline, CDR1 is LNHDA, CDR2 SQIVND (reference sequence). V shed 2 bases, J shed 3 bases, and the junction held 14 bases outside the gene matches. CDR3 DNA: TGTGCCAGTAGTATACGGACAGGGAAGACACTTATTCACTATGGCTACACCTTC. Translation gives CASSIRTGKTLIHYGYTF.